The clone carrying this T cell receptor beta chain has a count of ten or more. Its antigen is unidentified. Within a library made for alpha chains, this beta chain is off target, and its count is uninformative. This specimen comes from a study of spatial heterogeneity in lung cancer. The time point here: sample taken at primary tumor resection. Overall study findings and caveats: Within tumors, counts of expanded alpha and beta TCRs tracked tumor mutation counts. Quantities of ubiquitous and regional expanded TCRs paralleled ubiquitous and regional nonsynonymous mutations, respectively.

The CDR3 is 18 amino acids. CDR1 SGHTA and CDR2 FQGNSA come from the germline V gene. V was clipped by 5 bases and J by 6 bases; unmatched bases: 16. TCRdb reprocessed the 5' RACE reads with MiXCR, giving one entry per CDR3 protein. The sample comprises roughly 18,000 distinct CDR3 sequences, around 5.5% of which are singletons, and under 13% rests with the top ten. The material sequenced was lung tumor tissue, taken at surgery. The chain links TRBV7-2 to TRBJ2-1, with TRBD2 identical over 10 bases. This clonotype was obtained from a female donor with early-stage non-small cell lung cancer. In DNA form, the CDR3 reads TGTGCCAGCAGCCTCACCCTAGCGGGAGCTGCCGTGGGCAATGAGCAGTTCTTC. Translated, it gives CASSLTLAGAAVGNEQFF.